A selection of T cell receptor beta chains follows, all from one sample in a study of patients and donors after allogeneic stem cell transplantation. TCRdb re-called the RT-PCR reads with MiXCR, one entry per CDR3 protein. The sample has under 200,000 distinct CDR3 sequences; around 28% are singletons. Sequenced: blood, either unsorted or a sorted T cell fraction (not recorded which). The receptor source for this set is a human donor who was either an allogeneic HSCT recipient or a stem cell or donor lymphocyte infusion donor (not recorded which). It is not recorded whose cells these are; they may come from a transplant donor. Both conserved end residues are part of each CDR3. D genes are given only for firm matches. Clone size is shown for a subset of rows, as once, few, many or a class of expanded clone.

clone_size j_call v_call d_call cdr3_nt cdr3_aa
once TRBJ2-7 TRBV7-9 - TGTGCCAGCAGGATGGTTGGGTACGAGCAGTACTTC CASRMVGYEQYF
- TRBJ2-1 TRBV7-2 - TGTGCCAGCAGCTTTCAACTAGGTTCCGAGCAGTTCTTC CASSFQLGSEQFF
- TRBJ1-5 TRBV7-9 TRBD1 TGTGCCAGCAGCTCCGGGGGACAGGGGGTGTATAGCAATCAGCCCCAGCATTTT CASSSGGQGVYSNQPQHF
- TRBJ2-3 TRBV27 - TGTGCCAGCAGTTTAACCCTAGCGCCAGATACGCAGTATTTT CASSLTLAPDTQYF
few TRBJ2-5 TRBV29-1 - TGCAGTGGGGCCCAGCCCAATACGGAGACCCAGTACTTC CSGAQPNTETQYF
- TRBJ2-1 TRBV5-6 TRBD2 TGTGCCAGCAGCCTAGCGGGCCACTCCTACAATGAGCAGTTCTTC CASSLAGHSYNEQFF
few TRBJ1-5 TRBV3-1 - TGTGCCAGCAGCCAAGAACCGGGCAGGGGTAGCAATCAGCCCCAGCATTTT CASSQEPGRGSNQPQHF
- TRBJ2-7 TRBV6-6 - TGTGCCAGCCACGTGAAGGGCGGCGAGCAGTACTTC CASHVKGGEQYF
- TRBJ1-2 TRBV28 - TGTGCCAGCAGTCGCTCCCCAGGGCTAAGAAATGGCTACACCTTC CASSRSPGLRNGYTF
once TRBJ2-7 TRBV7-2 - TGTGCCAGCAGCTTATATTACGCCTACGAGCAGTACTTC CASSLYYAYEQYF
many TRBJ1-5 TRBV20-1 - TGCAGTGCTAGAGATCGAGTAACGGGGAGCAATCAGCCCCAGCATTTT CSARDRVTGSNQPQHF
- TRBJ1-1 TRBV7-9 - TGTGCCAGCAACCACGCGGCCGGGGTGGGCACTGAAGCTTTCTTT CASNHAAGVGTEAFF
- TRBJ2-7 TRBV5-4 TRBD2 TGTGCCAGCAGCTTCGACAGCGGGAGGGCCGACGAGCAGTACTTC CASSFDSGRADEQYF
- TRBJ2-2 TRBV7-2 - TGTGCCAGCAGCGGTCCCCTGGGACCGACCGGGGAGCTGTTTTTT CASSGPLGPTGELFF
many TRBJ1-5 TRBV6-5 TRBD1 TGTGCCAGCTGGACAGGGGCCCTCAATCAGCCCCAGCATTTT CASWTGALNQPQHF
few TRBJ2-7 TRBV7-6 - TGTGCCAGCAGGCGTGGAACCACGTACGAGCAGTACTTC CASRRGTTYEQYF
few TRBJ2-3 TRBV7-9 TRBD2 TGTGCCAGCAGCAAACTAGCGGGGAGCGGAGATACGCAGTATTTT CASSKLAGSGDTQYF
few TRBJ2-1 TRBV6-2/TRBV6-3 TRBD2 TGTGCCAGCAAACCCCAGCGGGAGGCTAGAAAAAATGAGCAGTTCTTC CASKPQREARKNEQFF
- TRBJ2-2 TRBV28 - TGTGCCAGCACCACCAACCAAGGTTTCACCGGGGAGCTGTTTTTT CASTTNQGFTGELFF
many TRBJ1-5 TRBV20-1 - TGCAGTGCTAGAATGTATAGCAATCAGCCCCAGCATTTT CSARMYSNQPQHF
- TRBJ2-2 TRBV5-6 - TGTGCCAGCAGCTTTGGTACGGGCGGGGAGCTGTTTTTT CASSFGTGGELFF
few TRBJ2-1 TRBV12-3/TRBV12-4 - TGTGCCAGCATGAGTAGCGGAAAAAGCTCCTACAATGAGCAGTTCTTC CASMSSGKSSYNEQFF
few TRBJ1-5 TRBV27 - TGTGCCAGCAGTTTATCGGCCGCGGGGGGGCCCCAGCATTTT CASSLSAAGGPQHF
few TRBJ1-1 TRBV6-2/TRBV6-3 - TGTGCCAGCAGTTACTCAAGGGAGTTGGGGCGGACTGAAGCTTTCTTT CASSYSRELGRTEAFF
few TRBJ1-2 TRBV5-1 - TGCGCCAGCAGCGAGACAGGATATGGCTACACCTTC CASSETGYGYTF
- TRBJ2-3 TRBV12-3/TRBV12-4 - TGTGCCAGCAGTTTATACGGATCAGATACGCAGTATTTT CASSLYGSDTQYF
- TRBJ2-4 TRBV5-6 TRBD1 TGTGCCAGCAGCTTCCGACAGGGGTCCGCCAAAAACATTCAGTACTTC CASSFRQGSAKNIQYF
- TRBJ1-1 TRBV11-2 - TGTGCCAGCAGCTTCATAGGGGCTGAAGCTTTCTTT CASSFIGAEAFF
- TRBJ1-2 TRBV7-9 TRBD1 TGTGCCAGCAGCTTAGCGAAGGACAGGGTAGGCTACACCTTC CASSLAKDRVGYTF
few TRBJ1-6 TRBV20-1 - TGCAGTGCCGGCTGGCAGGCAAATTCACCCCTCCACTTT CSAGWQANSPLHF
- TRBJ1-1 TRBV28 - TGTGCCAGCAGTTTATCGGGACAACACACTGAAGCTTTCTTT CASSLSGQHTEAFF
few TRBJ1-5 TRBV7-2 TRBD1 TGTGCCAGCAGCTGGACAGGGCAGAATCAGCCCCAGCATTTT CASSWTGQNQPQHF
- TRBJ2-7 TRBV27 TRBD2 TGTGCCAGCAGTTTATCAGGGACTAGCGGCTCCTACGAGCAGTACTTC CASSLSGTSGSYEQYF
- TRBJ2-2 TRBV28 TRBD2 TGTGCCAGCAGTTTAGTAGGACTAGCGGAAGGGGAGCTGTTTTTT CASSLVGLAEGELFF
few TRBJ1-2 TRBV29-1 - TGCAGCGTTGAACTTACCGACAGCATCTATGGCTACACCTTC CSVELTDSIYGYTF
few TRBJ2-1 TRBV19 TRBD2 TGTGCCAGTACCCTAAACGGACTAGCGGGAGGGGATGAGCAGTTCTTC CASTLNGLAGGDEQFF
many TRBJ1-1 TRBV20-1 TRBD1 TGCAGTGCTACAGGGGGCTTGAACACTGAAGCTTTCTTT CSATGGLNTEAFF